The clone carrying this T cell receptor beta chain was observed a single time. Its antigen is as yet unknown. This entry comes from a study of siplizumab effects on memory and regulatory T cells. Study conclusions and caveats: The authors could not assign a naive or memory phenotype to roughly 75-96% of proliferating CD4+ or CD8+ clones.

Germline CDR1 reads SGHTA; CDR2 reads FQGTGA. The CDR3 covers 16 residues. V dropped 1 base and J dropped 5; count of bases not matched to a gene: 5. Some clones are missing from TCRdb's copy, which holds only in-frame ones; the method was immunoSEQ multiplex PCR. The table has about 91,000 clones, approximately 97% seen once. This TCR came from a human donor in good health. What was sequenced was naive CD4+ T cells sorted from blood. The J gene is TRBJ2-1, the V gene TRBV7-3; 10 bases agree with TRBD2. CDR3 region: CASSLKAGGQNNEQFF. Here the CDR3 DNA reads TGTGCCAGCAGCTTAAAAGCGGGGGGGCAGAACAATGAGCAGTTCTTC. The full variable domain, in which reference TRBV7-3 and TRBJ2-1 provide the parts outside the CDR3, is GAGVSQTPSNKVTEKGKYVELRCDPISGHTALYWYRQSLGQGPEFLIYFQGTGAADDSGLPNDRFFAVRPEGSVSTLKIQRTERGDSAVYLCASSLKAGGQNNEQFFGPGTRLTVL.